This TCR beta chain was retrieved from a study of blood T cell repertoires in COVID-19. About the research overall: Material from acute and convalescent COVID-19 was sourced from the United States, Italy and Spain.

Sequenced by immunoSEQ multiplex PCR; TCRdb stores in-frame clones only, minus some. The sample shows 140,000 or so clones, approximately 88% of them seen only once. The CDR3 has 15 residues. Deletions cut 6 bases from V and 1 base from J, with 15 bases between. CDR1 is MNHEY and CDR2 is SMNVEV in the germline V gene (reference sequence). This sequence joins TRBV27 and TRBJ1-1; a possible D gene is TRBD1 (5 bases). This sequence was found in a woman aged 45-59 years with acute or convalescent COVID-19. The sample taken for sequencing was peripheral blood. CDR3 region: CASSLDMSRNTEAFF. As DNA, the CDR3 is TGTGCCAGCAGCCTGGACATGAGCAGGAACACTGAAGCTTTCTTT.